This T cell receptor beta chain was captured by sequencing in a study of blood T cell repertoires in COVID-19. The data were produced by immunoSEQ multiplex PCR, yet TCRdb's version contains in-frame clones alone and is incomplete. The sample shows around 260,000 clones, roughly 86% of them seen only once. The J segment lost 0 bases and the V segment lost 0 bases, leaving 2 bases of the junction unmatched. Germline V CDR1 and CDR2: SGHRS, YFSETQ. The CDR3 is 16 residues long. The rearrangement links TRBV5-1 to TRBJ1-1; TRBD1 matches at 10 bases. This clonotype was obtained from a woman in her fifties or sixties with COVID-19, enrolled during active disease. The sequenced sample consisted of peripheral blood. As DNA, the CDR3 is TGCGCCAGCAGCTTGGGACAGGGGGCGGTGAACACTGAAGCTTTCTTT. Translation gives CASSLGQGAVNTEAFF.